Below are 27 T cell receptor beta chains sequenced from a single sample in a study of metastatic and nonmetastatic thyroid tumors. TCRdb reanalyzed the PCR reads via MiXCR. The data contain nearly 15,000 clones, 15% to 20% of them singletons. There were no patients who had received any treatment before thyroid surgery. Sequenced material: blood. The receptor set was obtained from a female donor with papillary thyroid cancer or a benign thyroid nodule (not recorded which). Some clones in this sample may be carry-over from other donors' samples.

This clone is labeled medium-sized. The V gene is TRBV6-5, the J gene TRBJ2-2; perhaps TRBD2 as D (5 bases). Germline CDR1 MNHEY, CDR2 SVGAGI. Trimming shortened V by 2 bases and J by 6 bases, and 22 bases separated the two germline ends. The CDR3 loop spans 18 amino acids. The CDR3 DNA follows: TGTGCCAGCAGTTACCCCCTTAGCGAGGAGGACCCGGCCGGGGAGCTGTTTTTT. This encodes CASSYPLSEEDPAGELFF.

This clone was counted only a few times. V gene TRBV2 combines with J gene TRBJ1-5; tentative D call: TRBD1 (6 bases). The length of the CDR3 is 15 residues. Germline lookup yields CDR1 SNHLY and CDR2 FYNNEI. Trimming pared 6 bases from V and 3 bases from J, leaving 15 bases between. The CDR3 nucleotides are TGTGCCAGCAGGGGGAGGGGGAACCTCAATCAGCCCCAGCATTTT. As protein: CASRGRGNLNQPQHF. The whole variable domain, remainder taken from reference TRBV2 and TRBJ1-5, is EPEVTQTPSHQVTQMGQEVILRCVPISNHLYFYWYRQILGQKVEFLVSFYNNEISEKSEIFDDQFSVERPDGSNFTLKIRSTKLEDSAMYFCASRGRGNLNQPQHFGDGTRLSIL.

This clone was seen at least ten times. The chain employs TRBV28 and TRBJ2-5; possibly TRBD2 for D (6 bases). Germline loops: CDR1 MDHEN, CDR2 SYDVKM. V was clipped by 5 bases and J by 6 bases, with 16 bases between them. The CDR3 is 14 amino acids. CDR3 residues: CASSHSGGAKTQYF. CDR3 sequence (DNA): TGTGCCAGCAGTCATAGCGGAGGGGCGAAGACCCAGTACTTC.

By sample share, this clone is medium-sized (0.01 to 0.1%). This sequence joins TRBV27 and TRBJ2-1, with D hard to call. This CDR3 region has 14 residues. The germline V gene encodes CDR1 MNHEY and CDR2 SMNVEV (reference sequence). V was cut by 5 bases and J by 2 bases, with 10 bases left in between. The CDR3 region is CASSPGVTYNEQFF. The CDR3 nucleotides are TGTGCCAGCAGTCCCGGAGTGACCTACAATGAGCAGTTCTTC.

This clone is medium-sized (0.01 to 0.1%). In nucleotides, the CDR3 is TGTGCCACCAGTGATGGGGACGGGGGGGTTCAGCCCCAGCATTTT. This encodes CATSDGDGGVQPQHF. The chain combines TRBV24-1 with TRBJ1-5; the D gene is possibly TRBD1 (5 bases). Germline lookup yields CDR1 KGHDR and CDR2 SFDVKD. The length of the CDR3 is 15 residues. V lost 3 bases and J lost 6, with 14 bases in between.

The chain links TRBV6-1 to TRBJ2-1, with D perhaps matching TRBD1 (5 bases). There are 11 residues in the CDR3. Per germline, CDR1 MNHNS and CDR2 SASEGT. V was cut by 7 bases and J by 5 bases, with 6 bases left in between. As DNA, the CDR3 is TGTGCCAGCATGACAGACAATGAGCAGTTCTTC. Residues: CASMTDNEQFF.

Ten or more counts support this clone. V usage is TRBV18 and J usage is TRBJ2-2; 10 nucleotides align to TRBD1. Germline trimming cut 6 bases from V and 1 base from J; bases unmatched to any gene: 5. The V gene's germline CDR1 is KGHSH and CDR2 LQKENI. CDR3 size: 16 residues. The CDR3 sequence is CASSYRTGGNTGELFF. CDR3 DNA sequence: TGTGCCAGCTCCTACCGGACAGGGGGGAACACCGGGGAGCTGTTTTTT.

This clone is medium-sized within its sample. The J gene is TRBJ1-1, the V gene TRBV12-3 or TRBV12-4; D gene ambiguous. The CDR3 spans 13 residues. The V end lost 3 bases, the J end lost 6 bases, and 11 bases lay between the germline ends. The CDR3 nucleotides read TGTGCCAGCAGTTTCAGTCCCGACTCTGAAGCTTTCTTT. It encodes CASSFSPDSEAFF.

This clone was counted only a few times. At the DNA level, this CDR3 is encoded by other sequences in the same sample as well. The J gene is TRBJ1-2, the V gene TRBV10-3, with 9 bases that match TRBD1. This CDR3 region has 16 residues. The ends lost 2 bases at V and 8 bases at J; junction bases unmatched: 12. Per germline, CDR1 ENHRY and CDR2 SYGVKD. The CDR3 DNA sequence: TGTGCCATCAGTGAGATAGGGTCGCACAGGGGGCAGGGCTACACCTTC. Amino acids: CAISEIGSHRGQGYTF.

This clone was observed at least ten times. V and J are TRBV19 and TRBJ2-1; 7 bases agree with TRBD2. J lost 8 bases, V lost 6 bases, and 16 bases had no gene match. The CDR3 has 16 amino acids. Germline V lookup: CDR1 LNHDA, CDR2 SQIVND (reference sequence). CDR3 bases: TGTGCCAGTAGCCCTGTGGCGGGAGAAGTGTTGGATGAGCAGTTCTTC. Its protein is CASSPVAGEVLDEQFF.

This clone was detected only a few times. Compared with germline, one end of the junction differs, possibly owing to a read error. The chain is built from TRBV25-1 and TRBJ2-2; a possible D gene is TRBD2 (7 bases). The CDR3 loop spans 16 amino acids. Germline CDR1 reads MGHDK; CDR2 reads SYGVNS. CDR3 amino acids: CVSSEYRGALTGELFF. For the CDR3, the DNA is TGTGTCAGCAGTGAATATCGGGGGGCATTAACCGGGGAGCTGTTTTTT.

This clone is labeled as medium-sized (0.01 to 0.1%). The gene calls are TRBV28 and TRBJ2-2; D gene uncertain. Germline CDR1 reads MDHEN; CDR2 reads SYDVKM. The CDR3 contains 14 residues. V was clipped by 9 bases and J by 3 bases, with 14 bases between them. In DNA form, the CDR3 reads TGTGCCAGTCGGGTCAACCCGGACACCGGGGAGCTGTTTTTT. Its translation: CASRVNPDTGELFF.

By frequency in the sample, this clone is medium-sized (0.01 to 0.1%). Other DNA sequences within the sample encode an identical CDR3. CDR3 amino acids: CASTQGGNEQFF. The DNA for the CDR3 is TGTGCCAGCACGCAGGGCGGGAATGAGCAGTTCTTC. V gene TRBV12-3 or TRBV12-4 combines with J gene TRBJ2-1, with D perhaps assigned TRBD1 or TRBD2 (5 bases each). Trimming took off 7 bases at V and 7 bases at J, with 11 bases between the two ends. CDR3 length: 12 amino acids.

This chain links TRBV18 with TRBJ2-7; 12 bases are shared with TRBD1. Trimming at V came to 3 bases and at J to 5 bases, leaving 5 bases not matched to a gene. The length of the CDR3 is 15 residues. The V gene's germline CDR1 is KGHSH and CDR2 LQKENI. The CDR3 is CASSPAGTGGDEQYF. CDR3 coding DNA: TGTGCCAGCTCACCGGCCGGGACAGGGGGCGACGAGCAGTACTTC.

J is TRBJ2-7 and V is TRBV15, with D uncertain. Germline-derived CDR1 and CDR2 are LNHNV and YYDKDF (reference sequence). This CDR3 spans 16 amino acids. Trimming took 5 bases from V and 1 from J, leaving 18 bases between them. The CDR3 DNA follows: TGTGCCACCAGCGATCTACTACGAGTGGGTTCCTACGAGCAGTACTTC. This encodes CATSDLLRVGSYEQYF. Supplemented by reference TRBV15 and TRBJ2-7, the full variable domain reads DAMVIQNPRYQVTQFGKPVTLSCSQTLNHNVMYWYQQKSSQAPKLLFHYYDKDFNNEADTPDNFQSRRPNTSFCFLDIRSPGLGDTAMYLCATSDLLRVGSYEQYFGPGTRLTVT.

This clone was recorded many times. The rearrangement uses TRBV5-6 and TRBJ2-7; weak D call: TRBD2 (6 bases). The V and J ends lost 2 bases and 5 bases respectively, with 11 bases between them. CDR1 and CDR2 (germline): SGHDT, YYEEEE. CDR3 length equals 13 residues. The CDR3 loop reads CASSFGSKDEQYF. The CDR3 bases are TGTGCCAGCAGCTTCGGGAGTAAAGACGAGCAGTACTTC.

The sample holds many counts of this clone. V gene TRBV4-3 combines with J gene TRBJ2-5, with 9 bases aligning to TRBD1. The trim removed 0 bases at V and 4 bases at J, leaving 3 bases unmatched. CDR1 and CDR2 (germline): LGHNA, YSLEER. This CDR3 is built from 15 residues. DNA of the CDR3: TGCGCCAGCAGCCAAGATACGGGACAGGGAGAGACCCAGTACTTC. Its protein is CASSQDTGQGETQYF.

DNA for the CDR3: TGCGCCAGCAGCCGCCTCGGCCCGAACACTGAAGCTTTCTTT. It is translated as CASSRLGPNTEAFF. The chain recombines TRBV4-1 with TRBJ1-1; the D is unclear. Germline CDR1 is MGHRA and CDR2 is YSYEKL. CDR3 length: 14 amino acids. V dropped 4 bases and J dropped 1 base, with 10 bases sitting between them.

With respect to this clone: One end of the junction fails to match germline, which may point to a read error. J is TRBJ2-2 and V is TRBV11-2, with a tentative D call TRBD2 (5 bases). The CDR3 contains 15 residues. CDR1 is SGHAT, CDR2 FQNNGV, per germline. CDR3 residues: CASRGAGMNTWELFF. CDR3 DNA: TGTGCCAGCAGGGGTGCGGGTATGAACACCTGGGAGCTGTTTTTT.

This clone was seen many times. The sample carries other DNA sequences with the same CDR3. This chain links TRBV6-1 with TRBJ1-4; D is possibly TRBD1 (5 bases). This CDR3 has 15 residues. Germline CDR1 and CDR2: MNHNS and SASEGT. The V and J ends lost 3 bases and 2 bases respectively, with 10 bases between them. In DNA, the CDR3 is TGTGCCAGCAGTGAGCAGGGTAGTACTAATGAAAAACTGTTTTTT. Its translation is CASSEQGSTNEKLFF.

The sample holds many counts of this clone. The rearrangement joins TRBV4-1 to TRBJ1-6; 7 bases agree with TRBD1. This CDR3 comprises 18 residues. Germline V gene sequence: CDR1 MGHRA, CDR2 YSYEKL. After removal of 0 bases from V and 5 bases from J, the junction contained 10 bases not matched to a gene. The CDR3 protein is CASSQDQGGHVDNSPLHF. The CDR3 nucleotides are TGCGCCAGCAGCCAAGATCAGGGGGGGCACGTCGATAATTCACCCCTCCACTTT.

The rearrangement uses TRBV20-1 and TRBJ2-1, with unresolved D. The CDR3 spans 14 residues. V lost 0 bases to trimming and J lost 3 bases, with 9 bases between them. Germline loops: CDR1 DFQATT, CDR2 SNEGSKA (reference sequence). CDR3: CSARDRTHYNEQFF. CDR3 nucleotides: TGCAGTGCTAGAGACAGGACCCACTACAATGAGCAGTTCTTC.

This clone was detected many times. The chain recombines TRBV12-3 or TRBV12-4 with TRBJ2-2; D might be TRBD1 (6 bases). The germline V and J ends were trimmed by 6 bases and 2 bases, with 19 bases remaining between them. CDR3 length: 17 residues. CDR3 sequence (DNA): TGTGCCAGCAGCCCTACAGGGTTAGGGGCAAACACCGGGGAGCTGTTTTTT. Translation gives CASSPTGLGANTGELFF.

By proportion, this clone is medium-sized. The gene calls are TRBV7-9 and TRBJ2-3, with 8 positions matching TRBD2. The CDR3 has 15 residues. V shed 4 bases and J 1 base; nucleotides not matched to a gene: 4. From germline, CDR1 is SEHNR and CDR2 FQNEAQ (reference sequence). In nucleotides, the CDR3 is TGTGCCAGCAGCTCCTCGGGAGGGGGCACAGATACGCAGTATTTT. Translated, it gives CASSSSGGGTDTQYF. The variable domain in full, completed from reference TRBV7-9 and TRBJ2-3, reads DTGVSQNPRHKITKRGQNVTFRCDPISEHNRLYWYRQTLGQGPEFLTYFQNEAQLEKSRLLSDRFSAERPKGSFSTLEIQRTEQGDSAMYLCASSSSGGGTDTQYFGPGTRLTVL.

For this clone: At one of its ends the junction is not consistent with the germline gene, which may arise from a read error. The chain couples TRBV6-1 to TRBJ1-2; D is possibly TRBD1 (5 bases). This CDR3 contains 12 residues. The V gene's germline CDR1 is MNHNS and CDR2 SASEGT. The CDR3 here is CASEGSRLPYPF. The CDR3 region has the DNA TGTGCCAGCGAGGGGTCGCGGTTACCGTACCCATTC.

Sample share makes this clone medium-sized (0.01 to 0.1%). This chain links TRBV19 with TRBJ2-2; D remains unclear. Germline CDR1 is LNHDA and CDR2 is SQIVND (reference sequence). The CDR3 extends over 14 amino acids. Trimming stripped 6 bases from V and 5 bases from J, with 13 bases between. CDR3 in amino acids: CASSLDWGTGELFF. The CDR3 DNA reads as TGTGCCAGTAGCCTAGACTGGGGTACCGGGGAGCTGTTTTTT.

By proportion, this clone is medium-sized. This chain links TRBV12-3 or TRBV12-4 with TRBJ2-3, with D perhaps being TRBD1 or TRBD2 (6 bases each). The CDR3 has 18 amino acids. V was clipped by 3 bases and J by 2 bases, with 21 bases between them. Written as DNA, the CDR3 is TGTGCCAGCAGTTTGCCAAGGGGCGGGACACCTCTCACAGATACGCAGTATTTT. This gives the protein CASSLPRGGTPLTDTQYF.